The sequence of this T cell receptor beta chain was determined in a study of response to subunit inactivated influenza vaccine. TCRdb analysed the RT-PCR reads with MiXCR anew, one entry per CDR3 protein. This table has about 190,000 distinct CDR3 sequences, 13% to 15% appearing once. This clonotype turned up a few times. Its specificity is unknown. Study-wide results and caveats: T cells newly recruited by each seasonal influenza vaccination are few, the authors suggested.

Deletions cut 3 bases from V and 3 bases from J, with 17 bases between. The CDR3 runs to 17 residues. CDR1 LGHNA and CDR2 YSLEER come from the germline V gene. Sequenced material: CD8+ T cells sorted from PBMCs, taken 5 to 6 days after vaccination. V is TRBV4-3 and J is TRBJ2-2; TRBD2 is a possible D gene (5 bases). The sequence came from a man aged 50-60 years who received an inactivated influenza vaccine. The CDR3 DNA is TGCGCCAGCAGCCAGCAAAGATCGGGGTTCCACACCGGGGAGCTGTTTTTT. Its protein product is CASSQQRSGFHTGELFF.